These T cell receptor beta chains were read from a single sample in a study of T cell repertoires in cytomegalovirus infection. TCRdb re-analysed the reads in MiXCR, keeping a single row per CDR3 protein. The sample carries some 220,000 distinct CDR3 sequences, 35% to 40% recorded once. For these TCRs, the target antigens are not known. The sample was CD8+ T cells from cultured PBMCs, taken from culture after CMV antigen stimulation. The receptors originated from a human donor in good health (CMV status not recorded). Some clones in this sample may be carry-over from other donors' samples. Both conserved end residues are part of each CDR3. Fields, in order: clone size, V gene, CDR3 length, D gene, J gene, CDR3 protein, CDR3 DNA. D genes are given only for firm matches. Some rows have no size entry. The others give once, few or many, or a class for an expanded clone.

>few|TRBV6-1|15|-|TRBJ1-2
CASSEKTLSDYGYTF
TGTGCCAGCAGTGAAAAGACGTTGTCTGACTATGGCTACACCTTC
>few|TRBV7-6|14|-|TRBJ2-1
CASSLGTIHNEQFF
TGTGCCAGCAGCTTAGGGACGATCCACAATGAGCAGTTCTTC
>few|TRBV2|14|-|TRBJ1-1
CASSPLGRNTEAFF
TGTGCCAGCAGTCCTCTCGGGCGGAACACTGAAGCTTTCTTT
>-|TRBV7-3|20|-|TRBJ1-1
CASSFSAFGQPSDVRSEAFF
TGTGCCAGCAGCTTTTCGGCTTTTGGGCAGCCGAGCGACGTTAGGTCTGAAGCTTTCTTT
>-|TRBV20-1|17|TRBD1|TRBJ2-6
CSASPTGWPSGANVLTF
TGCAGTGCTAGTCCGACAGGGTGGCCATCTGGGGCCAACGTCCTGACTTTC
>-|TRBV7-2|14|-|TRBJ1-6
CASSPGTSGSPLHF
TGTGCCAGCAGCCCTGGGACCTCGGGTTCACCCCTCCACTTT
>few|TRBV11-2|15|-|TRBJ2-3
CASSSFRASTDTQYF
TGTGCCAGCAGCTCCTTCAGAGCCAGCACAGATACGCAGTATTTT
>-|TRBV28|14|-|TRBJ2-1
CASRIDSSYNEQFF
TGTGCCAGCAGGATTGACAGTTCCTACAATGAGCAGTTCTTC
>-|TRBV30|14|-|TRBJ1-2
CAWRGEDPNYGYTF
TGTGCCTGGAGAGGCGAAGACCCTAACTATGGCTACACCTTC
>-|TRBV7-9|14|-|TRBJ1-1
CASSPPAGRTEAFF
TGTGCCAGCAGCCCTCCCGCGGGGAGGACTGAAGCTTTCTTT
>many|TRBV28|12|-|TRBJ2-7
CASSFGAYEQYF
TGTGCCAGCAGTTTCGGGGCCTACGAGCAGTACTTC
>few|TRBV7-9|16|TRBD1|TRBJ2-4
CASSFPGQGIKNIQYF
TGTGCCAGCAGCTTCCCGGGACAGGGGATAAAAAACATTCAGTACTTC
>few|TRBV7-9|15|-|TRBJ1-6
CASTVRDWPNSPLHF
TGTGCCAGCACCGTCCGGGACTGGCCCAATTCACCCCTCCACTTT
>-|TRBV7-6|16|TRBD1|TRBJ1-3
CASSYPGQFSGNTIYF
TGTGCCAGCAGCTACCCGGGACAGTTCTCTGGAAACACCATATATTTT
>few|TRBV30|12|-|TRBJ2-2
CAWNQNTGELFF
TGTGCCTGGAACCAGAACACCGGGGAGCTGTTTTTT
>-|TRBV11-2|16|-|TRBJ1-6
CASSLVALENNSPLHF
TGTGCCAGCAGCTTAGTAGCTTTGGAAAACAATTCACCCCTCCACTTT
>many|TRBV28|15|TRBD1|TRBJ2-7
CASSPPGQGSYEQYF
TGTGCCAGCAGTCCACCGGGACAGGGTTCCTACGAGCAGTACTTC